The entry below gives a single TCR beta chain sequence along with its context. A few counts support this clonotype. Its specific antigen is unknown. The sample holds no much larger clone one base away, and base qualities are not on file. The source of the sample is a study of blood T cells in healthy people across ages (dated by TCRdb to between 2014 and 2017). For the wider study: In model experiments, roughly one uniquely barcoded TCR beta cDNA molecule per two T cells was captured by template switching. Age-related changes in TCR beta repertoire diversity were measured in the study by deep sequencing normalized with unique cDNA molecular identifiers. Using the same blood draw, the study looked at two additional independent replicas of 1 million unique cDNA reads for two donors, one aged 18 to 30 and the other aged 80 or older. Four age groups were formed from the donors: young (average approximately 15 years), middle-aged (less than 40), aged (around 68) and long-lived (more than 75). Overall results and qualifications from the work: As age increased, observed TCR beta diversity per million T cells dropped in a roughly linear way, and a significant reduction was already evident by age about 40. Donor CMV infection status was unknown, potentially confounding age-related changes in expanded clonotypes. Estimates of total diversity based on one million sequenced T cells were regarded as lower bounds and as underestimates. Observed TCR beta diversity correlated strongly with the percentage of naive T cells measured by flow cytometry. Compared with the aged group, the long-lived group had more naive CD4+ T cells, fewer expanded clones and increased TCR diversity, suggesting age selection. Because profiling used bulk unsorted PBMCs, naive and antigen-experienced compartments could not be compared conclusively.

Donors were a few dozen systemically healthy Caucasian individuals from Russia aged 6 to 90 years. Ten milliliters of peripheral blood were drawn from each donor into EDTA-treated Vacutainer tubes. Ficoll-Paque density-gradient centrifugation was used to isolate PBMCs, with at least 6.5 million obtained per sample. Total RNA was extracted from PBMCs with Trizol reagent, with at least 6 micrograms obtained per sample. For every donor, an aliquot of PBMCs went through flow cytometry to measure the percentages of naive CD45RAhigh/CD27high T cells. Library preparation used 5' RACE. For sequencing, an Illumina HiSeq 2500 was employed. The second PCR ran for roughly 6 to 11 cycles and used a J-beta primer mix along with a sample-barcoded 5' primer. A unique molecular identifier was introduced onto each TCR beta cDNA molecule by a template-switch 5' adaptor carrying 12 random nucleotides. Each sample yielded at least 2.5 million CDR3-containing paired-end reads. The Mint cDNA synthesis kit, primed by a TRBC-specific oligonucleotide, was used to synthesize first-strand cDNA from all RNA. Following uracil-DNA glycosylase treatment, a first 18-cycle PCR with universal primers M1SS and BC2_uni_R was performed on all cDNA. As for the original processing: Each sample was normalized by randomly selecting 1 million high-quality reads, each carrying a distinct molecular identifier. Instead of being binned into consensus sequences, reads that shared molecular identifiers were thrown out. CDR3 identification, clonotype clustering and error correction used MiTCR with a Q25 quality threshold and the strictest error-elimination algorithm. A nonparametric unseen species model with Euler transformation was used to estimate lower-bound total TCR beta diversity. TCRdb reran the public reads through fastp at Q25 and MiXCR, keeping productive beta chains. Rows with a matching CDR3 protein are joined into one entry that keeps the most common DNA and genes. What appears here as the V and J calls and clone size reflects TCRdb's work, not the paper's. The table for this sample lists 800,000 to 1,300,000 distinct CDR3 sequences; approximately 25% of them were counted only once. The ten top clones hold less than 0.75% of the sample.

Trimming leaves V shorter by 2 bases and J shorter by 4 bases, with the junction holding 9 bases beyond the gene matches. The CDR1 and CDR2 encoded by the germline V gene (reference sequence) are DFQATT and SNEGSKA. The CDR3 measures 15 amino acids from cysteine to phenylalanine. CDR3 DNA only is kept here, 45 bases in frame from base 1. This sample also belongs to another study, concerning T cells of mothers and their children. As the second paper documents: The donors were nine systemically healthy Caucasian individuals, made up of three mothers and their six children. cDNA synthesis consumed the entire amount of extracted RNA, loaded at roughly 1.5 ug RNA in each 15 ul reaction. In the second PCR, the M1S primer introduced both the sample barcodes and 2-4 random nucleotides. More than 8 million TCR beta CDR3 reads were obtained from each mother, and millions of reads were obtained from each child. Thymic selection shapes the output of TCR recombination in a similar way in related and unrelated pairs, and inherited differences have a minor effect. Normalized repertoire overlap in related mother-child pairs was always slightly higher than in unrelated mother-child pairs, but the difference was never significant. With a sensitivity of about 100 clones per million clonotypes, no persistent microchimeric T cell clones were detected. The study used deep NGS to compare TCR beta repertoires of mothers and children, seeking features distinguishing related mother-child pairs from unrelated individuals. Mothers averaged approximately 40 +/- 4 years of age and children averaged approximately 11 +/- 4 years. After adapter ligation with NEBNext reagents, the libraries were sequenced on Illumina HiSeq 2000 with 100+100 nt paired-end reads. To avoid cross-contamination, the mother libraries and the child libraries were prepared a month apart and sequenced in separate runs. Each donor had between roughly 450,000 and 2,100,000 distinct TCR beta clonotypes identified. Naive TCR beta clonotypes were estimated from low-frequency clonotypes matched to each donor's FACS-determined naive share, without sorting.

The sequence was obtained from a girl aged 2 to 9 in good health. Sequencing input: blood. This sequence uses TRBV20-1 and TRBJ2-7, with 9 bases in between that match TRBD2. The CDR3 has the sequence CSARSLSGRKYEQYF. The DNA is as follows: TGCAGTGCTAGAAGTCTTAGCGGGAGAAAGTACGAGCAGTACTTC.